These T cell receptor beta chains were read from a single sample in a study of T cell responses to AZD1222 COVID-19 vaccine. TCRdb keeps only in-frame clones here, not all; method: immunoSEQ multiplex PCR. The sample carries about 150,000 clones, 85% to 90% recorded once. This sample comprised peripheral blood, obtained 28 days after the second AZD1222 dose. Receptor source: an adult who received the AZD1222 COVID-19 vaccine. Both conserved end residues are part of each CDR3. Each record gives: clone size, J gene, D gene, V gene, CDR3 protein, CDR3 DNA. D genes are given only for firm matches. Clone size appears in some rows only: once, few, many, or a class for an expanded clone.

clone size: .; J gene: TRBJ2-1; D gene: TRBD2; V gene: TRBV7-9; CDR3 protein: CAISGSSYNEQFF; CDR3 DNA: TGTGCCATTAGCGGGAGCTCCTACAATGAGCAGTTCTTC
clone size: few; J gene: TRBJ1-5; D gene: .; V gene: TRBV28; CDR3 protein: CASSKRGNQPQHF; CDR3 DNA: TGTGCCAGCAGCAAACGGGGGAATCAGCCCCAGCATTTT
clone size: .; J gene: TRBJ2-1; D gene: TRBD1; V gene: TRBV29-1; CDR3 protein: CSVGQGARGEQFF; CDR3 DNA: TGCAGCGTTGGTCAGGGGGCAAGAGGTGAGCAGTTCTTC
clone size: .; J gene: TRBJ1-4; D gene: TRBD1; V gene: TRBV5-1; CDR3 protein: CASSPNPQGVAEKLFF; CDR3 DNA: TGCGCCAGCAGCCCGAACCCACAGGGGGTGGCTGAAAAACTGTTTTTT
clone size: .; J gene: TRBJ1-3; D gene: .; V gene: TRBV12-3/TRBV12-4; CDR3 protein: CASSLSGAPTIYF; CDR3 DNA: TGTGCCAGCAGTTTATCGGGGGCTCCGACCATATATTTT
clone size: .; J gene: TRBJ2-2; D gene: .; V gene: TRBV27; CDR3 protein: CASRVSGGGGELFF; CDR3 DNA: TGTGCCAGCAGGGTTAGCGGAGGGGGTGGGGAGCTGTTTTTT
clone size: .; J gene: TRBJ2-7; D gene: .; V gene: TRBV10-3; CDR3 protein: CAISESTYEQYF; CDR3 DNA: TGTGCCATCAGTGAGTCAACCTACGAGCAGTACTTC
clone size: .; J gene: TRBJ2-1; D gene: TRBD1; V gene: TRBV7-8; CDR3 protein: CASSVGTGNEQFF; CDR3 DNA: TGTGCCAGCAGCGTAGGGACAGGCAATGAGCAGTTCTTC
clone size: .; J gene: TRBJ2-7; D gene: .; V gene: TRBV28; CDR3 protein: CASSMQGASYEQYF; CDR3 DNA: TGTGCCAGCAGTATGCAGGGAGCTTCCTACGAGCAGTACTTC
clone size: .; J gene: TRBJ1-4; D gene: .; V gene: TRBV3-1/TRBV3-2; CDR3 protein: CASSQRTEKLFF; CDR3 DNA: TGTGCCAGCAGCCAAAGGACAGAAAAACTGTTTTTT
clone size: few; J gene: TRBJ2-6; D gene: .; V gene: TRBV5-4; CDR3 protein: CASNLGGGQSSGANVLTF; CDR3 DNA: TGTGCCAGCAACCTAGGAGGGGGACAAAGCTCTGGGGCCAACGTCCTGACTTTC
clone size: once; J gene: TRBJ2-1; D gene: .; V gene: TRBV11-2; CDR3 protein: CASSSGGRVNEQFF; CDR3 DNA: TGTGCCAGCAGCTCAGGTGGCAGGGTCAATGAGCAGTTCTTC
clone size: .; J gene: TRBJ1-1; D gene: TRBD1; V gene: TRBV5-1; CDR3 protein: CASSFSGTGGVEAFF; CDR3 DNA: TGCGCCAGCAGCTTTTCGGGGACAGGGGGTGTAGAAGCTTTCTTT
clone size: .; J gene: TRBJ2-1; D gene: TRBD2; V gene: TRBV2; CDR3 protein: CASGKLAGDNEQFF; CDR3 DNA: TGTGCCAGCGGCAAACTAGCGGGAGACAATGAGCAGTTCTTC
clone size: .; J gene: TRBJ1-4; D gene: TRBD1; V gene: TRBV3-1/TRBV3-2; CDR3 protein: CASSSGTGGFEKLFF; CDR3 DNA: TGTGCCAGCAGTTCCGGGACAGGGGGCTTTGAAAAACTGTTTTTT
clone size: few; J gene: TRBJ1-1; D gene: .; V gene: TRBV18; CDR3 protein: CASREGRNTEAFF; CDR3 DNA: TGTGCCAGCCGGGAGGGGAGAAACACTGAAGCTTTCTTT
clone size: .; J gene: TRBJ2-1; D gene: .; V gene: TRBV7-2; CDR3 protein: CASSLFTGLNEQFF; CDR3 DNA: TGTGCCAGCAGCTTATTTACAGGGCTGAATGAGCAGTTCTTC
clone size: .; J gene: TRBJ1-6; D gene: TRBD1; V gene: TRBV5-1; CDR3 protein: CASSKDRGHVSPLHF; CDR3 DNA: TGCGCCAGCAGCAAGGACAGGGGGCACGTCTCACCCCTCCACTTT
clone size: once; J gene: TRBJ1-5; D gene: .; V gene: TRBV6-2/TRBV6-3; CDR3 protein: CASSNTNSNQPQHF; CDR3 DNA: TGTGCCAGCAGCAATACGAACAGCAATCAGCCCCAGCATTTT
clone size: once; J gene: TRBJ1-2; D gene: .; V gene: TRBV23-1; CDR3 protein: CASSQSRQAYGYTF; CDR3 DNA: TGCGCCAGCAGTCAATCGAGGCAGGCGTATGGCTACACCTTC
clone size: .; J gene: TRBJ1-6; D gene: .; V gene: TRBV28; CDR3 protein: CASSLNNSPLHF; CDR3 DNA: TGTGCCAGCAGTTTGAATAATTCACCCCTCCACTTT
clone size: .; J gene: TRBJ2-5; D gene: .; V gene: TRBV7-3; CDR3 protein: CASSNSGTPGETQYF; CDR3 DNA: TGTGCCAGCAGCAATTCGGGGACCCCGGGGGAGACCCAGTACTTC
clone size: few; J gene: TRBJ2-7; D gene: .; V gene: TRBV18; CDR3 protein: CASSPGQTYEQYF; CDR3 DNA: TGTGCCAGCTCACCAGGCCAGACCTACGAGCAGTACTTC
clone size: once; J gene: TRBJ2-1; D gene: .; V gene: TRBV2; CDR3 protein: CASSASTRREQFF; CDR3 DNA: TGTGCCAGCAGTGCCTCGACTAGACGAGAGCAGTTCTTC
clone size: .; J gene: TRBJ2-3; D gene: .; V gene: TRBV28; CDR3 protein: CASSPQGRILTDTQYF; CDR3 DNA: TGTGCCAGCAGTCCACAGGGGAGGATACTCACAGATACGCAGTATTTT
clone size: .; J gene: TRBJ1-6; D gene: .; V gene: TRBV11-2; CDR3 protein: CASSLPSSPLHF; CDR3 DNA: TGTGCCAGCAGCCTCCCGAGTTCACCCCTCCACTTT
clone size: .; J gene: TRBJ2-7; D gene: .; V gene: TRBV19; CDR3 protein: CASSTRQSSYEQYF; CDR3 DNA: TGTGCCAGTAGTACAAGGCAGAGCTCCTACGAGCAGTACTTC
clone size: .; J gene: TRBJ1-5; D gene: .; V gene: TRBV27; CDR3 protein: CASSVKFTQVRSNQPQHF; CDR3 DNA: TGTGCCAGCAGTGTGAAATTCACACAGGTGAGGTCCAATCAGCCCCAGCATTTT
clone size: .; J gene: TRBJ2-7; D gene: TRBD2; V gene: TRBV2; CDR3 protein: CASSEGTSGIYEQYF; CDR3 DNA: TGTGCCAGCAGTGAAGGGACTAGCGGGATCTACGAGCAGTACTTC
clone size: .; J gene: TRBJ1-1; D gene: .; V gene: TRBV6-5; CDR3 protein: CASGRGNTEAFF; CDR3 DNA: TGTGCCAGCGGGCGGGGGAACACTGAAGCTTTCTTT
clone size: .; J gene: TRBJ2-1; D gene: .; V gene: TRBV5-6; CDR3 protein: CASSYPIEAPSREQFF; CDR3 DNA: TGTGCCAGCAGCTACCCCATCGAGGCCCCATCGAGGGAGCAGTTCTTC